This passage covers 29 T cell receptor beta chains from one sample sequenced in a study of CD8 T cells in ankylosing spondylitis. Whole-study findings and limits: The study identified a TCR beta motif of several highly homologous variants that appeared characteristic of ankylosing spondylitis blood.

No antigen has been assigned to these receptors. In TCRdb, the 5' RACE reads were re-called with MiXCR into one record per CDR3 protein. Found here are hundreds of thousands of distinct CDR3 sequences, 9.5% to 15% of them singletons; the top ten hold under 7.5%. Sequencing was performed on blood, either unsorted or a sorted T cell fraction (not recorded which). These receptors were obtained from a male donor with ankylosing spondylitis.

This clonotype was recorded a few times. The rearrangement uses TRBV5-1 and TRBJ2-5, with D uncertain. This CDR3 comprises 15 residues. Trimming left V 0 bases short and J 6 bases short, with 15 bases between. Per the germline V gene, CDR1 is SGHRS and CDR2 is YFSETQ. CDR3 coding DNA: TGCGCCAGCAGCTTGGATAGTGGTAGTCCCCAGACCCAGTACTTC. It translates to CASSLDSGSPQTQYF.

Worth noting for this clonotype: A clone one base away is much larger, so this may be a read error. The rearrangement uses TRBV3-1 and TRBJ2-1; 14 bases line up with TRBD2. The V and J ends lost 5 bases and 6 bases, in that order; junction bases with no gene match: 9. Per the germline V gene, CDR1 is LGHDT and CDR2 is YNNKEL (reference sequence). The CDR3 is 17 residues long. CDR3 DNA sequence: TGTGCCAGCAGCAAAGGAGGGACTAGCGGGAGTCTCAATGAGCAGTTCTTC. It translates to CASSKGGTSGSLNEQFF.

In its sample, this clonotype was seen many times. V and J are TRBV20-1 and TRBJ2-7, with a weak D call TRBD1 (6 bases). Trimming took 2 bases from V and 7 from J, leaving 18 bases between them. From germline, CDR1 is DFQATT and CDR2 SNEGSKA (reference sequence). The CDR3 loop spans 14 amino acids. This chain's CDR3 is CSARRAGAKGEQYF. The CDR3 DNA reads TGCAGTGCTAGAAGGGCAGGGGCGAAGGGAGAGCAGTACTTC.

The chain couples TRBV7-8 to TRBJ2-3, with D possibly TRBD1 on 6 matching bases. Trimming took 0 bases from V and 3 from J, leaving 13 bases between them. CDR1 is SGHVS and CDR2 is FQNEAQ in the germline V gene. The CDR3 is 16 residues long. CDR3 sequence reads: CASSLARSGETDTQYF. The CDR3 coding sequence is TGTGCCAGCAGCTTAGCGAGGTCAGGGGAGACAGATACGCAGTATTTT. The variable domain in full, completed from reference TRBV7-8 and TRBJ2-3, reads GAGVSQSPRYKVAKRGQDVALRCDPISGHVSLFWYQQALGQGPEFLTYFQNEAQLDKSGLPSDRFFAERPEGSVSTLKIQRTQQEDSAVYLCASSLARSGETDTQYFGPGTRLTVL.

This clonotype was observed a handful of times. The chain employs TRBV5-6 and TRBJ2-7; the D gene is possibly TRBD2 (6 bases). Deletions cut 2 bases from V and 2 bases from J, with 14 bases between. Germline-derived CDR1 and CDR2 are SGHDT and YYEEEE. This CDR3 spans 15 amino acids. CDR3 sequence reads: CASSLRRGNTYEQYF. CDR3 DNA: TGTGCCAGCAGCTTAAGGCGGGGCAACACCTACGAGCAGTACTTC.

This clonotype showed up many times. The chain uses TRBV5-1 and TRBJ2-1, with TRBD2 matching over 13 bases. The V gene end was trimmed by 3 bases and the J gene end by 3 bases; junction bases not matched to a gene: 3. Germline V CDR1 and CDR2: SGHRS, YFSETQ. The CDR3 totals 16 residues. CDR3 nucleotides: TGCGCCAGCAGCTCGGGACTAGCGGGACGCTACAATGAGCAGTTCTTC. Encoded protein: CASSSGLAGRYNEQFF.

The chain joins TRBV20-1 to TRBJ1-5; weak D call: TRBD1 (5 bases). CDR1 and CDR2 (germline): DFQATT, SNEGSKA (reference sequence). The CDR3 loop spans 16 amino acids. V gave up 3 bases and J gave up 3 bases, with 18 bases separating them. The CDR3 DNA follows: TGCAGTGCTAGTGTCGGTGGGTGGGGGACCAATCAGCCCCAGCATTTT. Its protein is CSASVGGWGTNQPQHF.

This clonotype was counted only a few times. The chain couples TRBV20-1 to TRBJ2-2; a weak D match, TRBD1 (6 bases). V lost 0 bases and J lost 6, with 17 bases in between. This CDR3 spans 16 amino acids. The germline V gene encodes CDR1 DFQATT and CDR2 SNEGSKA (reference sequence). The CDR3 region is CSARDSGAGVPGELFF. Written as DNA, the CDR3 is TGCAGTGCTAGAGATAGTGGGGCAGGGGTGCCCGGGGAGCTGTTTTTT.

The chain has TRBV12-3 or TRBV12-4 and TRBJ2-2; the match to TRBD2 covers 9 bases. This CDR3 spans 16 amino acids. Trimming cost V 7 bases and J 4 bases; bases outside gene matches: 10. CDR3 in DNA: TGTGCCAGCAAGCTAGCGGGACTTTGGGGCACCGGGGAGCTGTTTTTT. Amino acids: CASKLAGLWGTGELFF.

This clonotype was counted a few times. V gene TRBV2 combines with J gene TRBJ2-7, with 8 nucleotides matching TRBD1. The CDR3 runs 12 residues. V was pared by 9 bases and J by 4 bases, with 5 bases of the junction left unmatched. CDR1 and CDR2 (germline): SNHLY, FYNNEI. CDR3 amino acids: CASHTGGYEQYF. CDR3 sequence (DNA): TGTGCCAGTCATACAGGGGGGTACGAGCAGTACTTC. The full variable domain, in which reference TRBV2 and TRBJ2-7 provide the parts outside the CDR3, is EPEVTQTPSHQVTQMGQEVILRCVPISNHLYFYWYRQILGQKVEFLVSFYNNEISEKSEIFDDQFSVERPDGSNFTLKIRSTKLEDSAMYFCASHTGGYEQYFGPGTRLTVT.

The table lists this clonotype with a few counts. The V call is TRBV5-6, the J call TRBJ2-7, with a weak D call TRBD1 (6 bases). CDR1 is SGHDT, CDR2 YYEEEE, per germline. V lost 4 bases and J lost 6, with 20 bases in between. This CDR3 has 15 residues. CDR3 sequence (DNA): TGTGCCAGCAGCGGAACCGGGACATACGTAGTCGAGCAGTACTTC. Its translation: CASSGTGTYVVEQYF. The full variable domain, in which reference TRBV5-6 and TRBJ2-7 provide the parts outside the CDR3, is DAGVTQSPTHLIKTRGQQVTLRCSPKSGHDTVSWYQQALGQGPQFIFQYYEEEERQRGNFPDRFSGHQFPNYSSELNVNALLLGDSALYLCASSGTGTYVVEQYFGPGTRLTVT.

This clonotype was counted only a few times. The chain employs TRBV20-1 and TRBJ2-7; D is uncertain. Between the trimmed V and J ends, which lost 3 bases and 3 bases, there was a span of 3 bases. The CDR3 spans 10 residues. CDR1 is DFQATT, CDR2 SNEGSKA, per germline (reference sequence). CDR3 coding DNA: TGCAGTGCTAGCAACTACGAGCAGTACTTC. Its protein is CSASNYEQYF.

This clonotype was detected ten times or more. This rearrangement joins TRBV7-9 to TRBJ2-1; TRBD1 is a possible D gene (6 bases). V was cut by 1 base and J by 5 bases, with 12 bases left in between. This CDR3 spans 15 amino acids. Germline V gene data show CDR1 as SEHNR and CDR2 as FQNEAQ (reference sequence). The CDR3 loop reads CASSLVRGLNNEQFF. The CDR3 nucleotides are TGTGCCAGCAGCTTAGTCAGGGGTCTGAACAATGAGCAGTTCTTC.

This clonotype was found a few times. The rearrangement joins TRBV10-3 to TRBJ2-3; a possible D gene is TRBD2 (6 bases). Trimming removed 6 bases from V and 4 bases from J, with 17 bases in between. The CDR3 totals 15 residues. Germline assignment: CDR1 ENHRY and CDR2 SYGVKD. Here the CDR3 DNA reads TGTGCCATCAGCCCCGGGACTGGGAGTGCAGATACGCAGTATTTT. Its protein product is CAISPGTGSADTQYF.

The chain has TRBV12-3 or TRBV12-4 and TRBJ1-4; no firm D call. The V and J ends lost 0 bases and 7 bases respectively, with 6 bases between them. The CDR3 runs to 13 residues. The CDR3 reads CASSLAPVEKLFF. The CDR3 DNA is TGTGCCAGCAGTTTAGCGCCGGTTGAAAAACTGTTTTTT.

Here the CDR3 reads CASSKKALSAQETQYF. The CDR3 DNA sequence: TGTGCCAGCAGTAAAAAAGCCCTGAGTGCGCAAGAGACCCAGTACTTC. The chain recombines TRBV2 with TRBJ2-5, with no clear D. The V gene lost 5 bases and the J gene lost 2 bases, with 18 bases spanning the gap. This CDR3 has 16 amino acids. Germline-derived CDR1 and CDR2 are SNHLY and FYNNEI.

The gene calls are TRBV6-1 and TRBJ1-5, with 8 bases aligning to TRBD1. Germline CDR1 and CDR2: MNHNS and SASEGT. The CDR3 extends over 15 amino acids. V trimming: 8 bases; J trimming: 2 bases; junction bases outside the gene matches: 8. The DNA for the CDR3 is TGTGCCAGCCAAGGACAGGGTATAGGCAATCAGCCCCAGCATTTT. This gives the protein CASQGQGIGNQPQHF.

This clonotype was detected only a few times. The CDR3 loop is CASSWGAVDTQYF. As DNA, the CDR3 is TGTGCCAGCAGCTGGGGCGCGGTAGATACGCAGTATTTT. The rearrangement joins TRBV5-6 to TRBJ2-3; TRBD1 might be the D (5 bases). The length of the CDR3 is 13 residues. Looked up from germline, CDR1 is SGHDT and CDR2 is YYEEEE. V lost 3 bases and J 5 bases, leaving 10 bases between the germline ends. The entire variable domain, with the rest obtained from reference TRBV5-6 and TRBJ2-3, is as follows: DAGVTQSPTHLIKTRGQQVTLRCSPKSGHDTVSWYQQALGQGPQFIFQYYEEEERQRGNFPDRFSGHQFPNYSSELNVNALLLGDSALYLCASSWGAVDTQYFGPGTRLTVL.

The chain uses TRBV11-1 and TRBJ2-2; tentatively, D is TRBD2 (6 bases). Germline values: CDR1 SGHAT, CDR2 FQDESV (reference sequence). CDR3 length: 14 amino acids. The germline V and J ends were trimmed by 1 base and 4 bases, with 7 bases remaining between them. The CDR3: CASSLGEVTGELFF. The CDR3 DNA is TGTGCCAGCAGCTTAGGGGAGGTCACCGGGGAGCTGTTTTTT. The entire variable domain, with the rest obtained from reference TRBV11-1 and TRBJ2-2, is as follows: EAEVAQSPRYKITEKSQAVAFWCDPISGHATLYWYRQILGQGPELLVQFQDESVVDDSQLPKDRFSAERLKGVDSTLKIQPAELGDSAMYLCASSLGEVTGELFFGEGSRLTVL.

In its sample, this clonotype was seen a few times. The chain's CDR3 is CASSLGAPSNEQFF. The CDR3, as DNA: TGCGCCAGCAGCTTGGGAGCCCCGTCCAATGAGCAGTTCTTC. V and J are TRBV5-1 and TRBJ2-1; D is unresolved. CDR1 SGHRS and CDR2 YFSETQ come from the germline V gene. The CDR3 sequence is 14 residues long. V was pared by 0 bases and J by 6 bases, with 10 bases between.

This clonotype was picked up many times. CDR3 coding DNA: TGCGCCAGCAGCTTGAGTTTGAACACCGGGGAGCTGTTTTTT. It translates to CASSLSLNTGELFF. The chain recombines TRBV5-1 with TRBJ2-2; D call uncertain. V gave up 1 base and J gave up 1 base, with 5 bases separating them. Germline CDR1 SGHRS, CDR2 YFSETQ. This CDR3 is built from 14 residues. The full variable domain, in which reference TRBV5-1 and TRBJ2-2 provide the parts outside the CDR3, is KAGVTQTPRYLIKTRGQQVTLSCSPISGHRSVSWYQQTPGQGLQFLFEYFSETQRNKGNFPGRFSGRQFSNSRSEMNVSTLELGDSALYLCASSLSLNTGELFFGEGSRLTVL.

The chain combines TRBV20-1 with TRBJ2-2; 14 positions agree with TRBD2. The CDR3 runs 16 residues. V trimming: 6 bases; J trimming: 7 bases; junction bases outside the gene matches: 10. CDR1 DFQATT and CDR2 SNEGSKA come from the germline V gene (reference sequence). The CDR3 DNA reads TGCAGTGCCCTCGGACTAGCGGGAGGTTGGGGCGGGGAGCTGTTTTTT. It specifies CSALGLAGGWGGELFF.

This clonotype was detected only once. The genes are TRBV11-2 and TRBJ1-4; D remains unclear. Germline CDR1 reads SGHAT; CDR2 reads FQNNGV. The CDR3 runs 15 residues. V was pared by 7 bases and J by 2 bases, with 14 bases between. The CDR3 DNA reads as TGTGCCAGCACCCTACAACCAAGGACTAATGAAAAACTGTTTTTT. This translates into CASTLQPRTNEKLFF.

This clonotype was counted between two and nine times. V and J are TRBV20-1 and TRBJ1-1; D is uncertain. Between the trimmed V and J ends, which lost 1 base and 5 bases, there was a span of 14 bases. CDR3 size: 14 residues. Germline-derived CDR1 and CDR2 are DFQATT and SNEGSKA (reference sequence). In DNA form, the CDR3 reads TGCAGTGCTAGAGCCCAGCCCTCGGGAACTGAAGCTTTCTTT. Translating gives CSARAQPSGTEAFF.

The chain joins TRBV29-1 to TRBJ1-2, with D uncertain. Per the germline V gene, CDR1 is SQVTM and CDR2 is ANQGSEA. Trimming left V 1 base short and J 0 bases short, with 6 bases between. The CDR3 is made up of 13 amino acids. CDR3 protein: CSVEVLSNYGYTF. CDR3 bases: TGCAGCGTTGAAGTGCTCTCTAACTATGGCTACACCTTC.

The rearrangement uses TRBV29-1 and TRBJ2-3, with D possibly being TRBD2 (7 bases). Trimming left V 8 bases short and J 3 bases short, with 18 bases between. From germline, CDR1 is SQVTM and CDR2 ANQGSEA. The CDR3 totals 14 residues. The CDR3 here is CSYSEGGGTDTQYF. CDR3 nucleotides: TGCAGCTACAGTGAAGGGGGGGGGACAGATACGCAGTATTTT.

This clonotype was seen a few times. The chain employs TRBV20-1 and TRBJ2-7, with 7 bases fitting TRBD2. The V and J ends lost 3 bases and 3 bases, in that order; junction bases with no gene match: 17. The CDR3 totals 17 residues. Germline-derived CDR1 and CDR2 are DFQATT and SNEGSKA (reference sequence). The CDR3 DNA sequence: TGCAGTGCTAGTCGCCCCGGCGGAGCGGGAACAAGCTACGAGCAGTACTTC. Residues: CSASRPGGAGTSYEQYF.

This clonotype has only a few counts. The J gene is TRBJ1-1, the V gene TRBV7-2; TRBD1 matches 7 bases. The CDR3 consists of 15 residues. With 2 bases clipped from V and 5 bases from J, the junction kept 8 bases outside the gene matches. CDR1 is SGHTA and CDR2 is FQGNSA in the germline V gene. The DNA of the CDR3 is TGTGCCAGCAGCTTACAAGGGGGCGCAGGGACTGAAGCTTTCTTT. Amino acids: CASSLQGGAGTEAFF.

This clonotype was counted between two and nine times. The rearrangement uses TRBV5-1 and TRBJ2-7, with 7 bases lining up with TRBD1. Per germline, CDR1 SGHRS and CDR2 YFSETQ. CDR3 length: 16 residues. Trimming took 3 bases from V and 1 from J; bases not matched to a gene: 10. The CDR3 nucleotides are TGCGCCAGCAGCTCGCCCCCAGGACAGGCGTCCTACGAGCAGTACTTC. Translation gives CASSSPPGQASYEQYF.